These 20 T cell receptor beta chains came from one sample sequenced in a study of radiation and T cells in renal cell carcinoma. Time point meaning: blood 4 weeks post-SBRT, at nephrectomy. Treatment given: 15 Gy SBRT to primary tumor, nephrectomy 4 weeks later. Only in-frame clones appear in the TCRdb table, and some are missing; sequencing was by immunoSEQ multiplex PCR. Here the sample spans around 100,000 clones, 84% being singletons. Source: blood, taken from a patient whose treatment included radiotherapy and nephrectomy. The source of these receptors is a man aged 55 to 70 with renal cell carcinoma.

This chain links TRBV27 with TRBJ2-3; 10 bases fit TRBD2. Unmatched junction bases numbered 5, after V lost 1 base and J lost 1 base. The germline V gene has CDR1 MNHEY and CDR2 SMNVEV (reference sequence). CDR3 length equals 17 residues. The CDR3 reads CASSLFRTSGGTDTQYF. CDR3 DNA sequence: TGTGCCAGCAGTTTATTTCGGACTAGCGGAGGCACAGATACGCAGTATTTT.

V usage is TRBV7-9 and J usage is TRBJ2-3; D uncertain. Trimming removed 5 bases at V and 2 bases at J, with 2 bases between. The CDR3 spans 11 residues. Germline CDR1 reads SEHNR; CDR2 reads FQNEAQ (reference sequence). CDR3 amino acids: CASSITDTQYF. Here the CDR3 DNA reads TGTGCCAGCAGCATCACAGATACGCAGTATTTT.

The V and J genes are TRBV7-9 and TRBJ2-7, with 12 nucleotides matching TRBD1. The V segment lost 4 bases and the J segment 6 bases; nucleotides outside the gene matches: 10. The CDR3 consists of 16 residues. Germline V lookup: CDR1 SEHNR, CDR2 FQNEAQ (reference sequence). The CDR3 nucleotides are TGTGCCAGCAGCTCCGGGACAGGGGGCCCCCGGGTCGAGCAGTACTTC. Protein: CASSSGTGGPRVEQYF.

The rearrangement uses TRBV5-1 and TRBJ2-1; 10 bases match TRBD2. Germline-derived CDR1 and CDR2 are SGHRS and YFSETQ. V trimming: 5 bases; J trimming: 8 bases; junction bases outside the gene matches: 16. CDR3 size: 17 residues. The CDR3 DNA is TGCGCCAGCAGAGTGAGGCTAGCGGGAGCAGGGGCCGATGAGCAGTTCTTC. It encodes CASRVRLAGAGADEQFF.

The chain is built from TRBV15 and TRBJ2-3, with 7 positions matching TRBD2. The CDR3 has 17 residues. Germline CDR1 and CDR2: LNHNV and YYDKDF (reference sequence). J gave up 0 bases and V 0 bases, and 6 bases lay outside the gene matches. CDR3 sequence: CATSRDLASGSTDTQYF. As DNA, the CDR3 is TGTGCCACCAGCAGAGATCTCGCTAGCGGTAGCACAGATACGCAGTATTTT.

J is TRBJ2-3 and V is TRBV6-6; 7 bases are shared with TRBD2. The CDR3 extends over 16 amino acids. Germline V gene data show CDR1 as MNHNY and CDR2 as SVGAGI (reference sequence). The J segment lost 2 bases and the V segment lost 0 bases, leaving 5 bases of the junction unmatched. This chain's CDR3 is CASSYSASGVTDTQYF. CDR3 nucleotide sequence: TGTGCCAGCAGTTACTCGGCTAGCGGAGTCACAGATACGCAGTATTTT.

This chain uses TRBV2 with TRBJ1-2, with a weak D call TRBD1 (6 bases). CDR3 length equals 14 residues. The germline V and J ends were trimmed by 6 bases and 1 base, with 12 bases remaining between them. Germline CDR1 and CDR2: SNHLY and FYNNEI. The CDR3 sequence is CASRRQGLNYGYTF. In DNA, the CDR3 is TGTGCCAGCAGGAGGCAGGGGCTTAACTATGGCTACACCTTC.

V is TRBV6-5 and J is TRBJ1-1; possible D gene TRBD1, 5 bases. Germline V lookup: CDR1 MNHEY, CDR2 SVGAGI. V shed 0 bases and J shed 3 bases, with 11 bases lying between them. The CDR3 spans 15 residues. DNA for the CDR3: TGTGCCAGCAGTTACTCCTCGCGGGGGTACACTGAAGCTTTCTTT. Translated: CASSYSSRGYTEAFF.

The chain carries TRBV27 and TRBJ2-1; TRBD1 matches 7 bases. Germline V gives CDR1 MNHEY, CDR2 SMNVEV (reference sequence). The CDR3 has 15 amino acids. V trimming: 7 bases; J trimming: 10 bases; junction bases outside the gene matches: 16. The CDR3 reads CASTSWTGPNEEQFF. DNA of the CDR3: TGTGCCAGCACCTCCTGGACAGGCCCCAATGAGGAGCAGTTCTTC.

V and J are TRBV6-6 and TRBJ2-3, with no clear D. The CDR3 is 13 amino acids. Germline V CDR1 and CDR2: MNHNY, SVGAGI (reference sequence). V lost 5 bases, J lost 2 bases, and 8 bases lay in between. CDR3 coding DNA: TGTGCCAGCAGTGTCTTCCCCACAGATACGCAGTATTTT. This sequence encodes CASSVFPTDTQYF.

The chain carries TRBV11-1 and TRBJ1-1, with D perhaps matching TRBD1 (5 bases). The CDR3 is 14 amino acids. Germline CDR1 and CDR2: SGHAT and FQDESV (reference sequence). Deletions cut 5 bases from V and 0 bases from J, with 10 bases between. The CDR3 sequence: CASSREGMNTEAFF. CDR3 DNA: TGTGCCAGCAGCCGTGAGGGGATGAACACTGAAGCTTTCTTT.

This chain uses TRBV14 with TRBJ2-1; the D gene is possibly TRBD2 (6 bases). Germline V lookup: CDR1 SGHDN, CDR2 FVKESK. Trimming took off 2 bases at V and 0 bases at J, with 14 bases between the two ends. The CDR3 is 17 amino acids. The CDR3 DNA is TGTGCCAGCAGCCAATGGGGGGAGGTCCGCTCCTACAATGAGCAGTTCTTC. It translates to CASSQWGEVRSYNEQFF.

This clone appeared a few times. The chain employs TRBV6-5 and TRBJ2-7; perhaps TRBD1 as D (6 bases). The germline gives CDR1 MNHEY, CDR2 SVGAGI. The CDR3 sequence is 14 residues long. V dropped 0 bases and J dropped 6 bases, with 12 bases sitting between them. DNA for the CDR3: TGTGCCAGCAGTTACTCTTGGGGGCAGACCGAGCAGTACTTC. Its translation: CASSYSWGQTEQYF.

A note on this clone: The junction shows a germline mismatch at one end, possibly a read error. The gene calls are TRBV7-3 and TRBJ2-6, with D maybe TRBD2 (6 bases). The CDR3 length is 17 residues. The germline CDR1 and CDR2 sequences are SGHTA and FQGTGA. CDR3 amino acids: CASSLTALGTGADVLTF. DNA for the CDR3: TGTGCCAGCAGCTTAACGGCGTTAGGGACTGGGGCCGACGTCCTGACTTTC.

The rearrangement uses TRBV28 and TRBJ1-5; TRBD1 might be the D (6 bases). V lost 7 bases and J lost 0, with 16 bases in between. Per the germline V gene, CDR1 is MDHEN and CDR2 is SYDVKM. The CDR3 has 16 residues. The CDR3 is CASNYRARLSNQPQHF. The CDR3 coding sequence is TGTGCCAGCAACTACAGGGCTCGGCTTAGCAATCAGCCCCAGCATTTT. Drawing the rest from reference TRBV28 and TRBJ1-5, the complete variable domain is DVKVTQSSRYLVKRTGEKVFLECVQDMDHENMFWYRQDPGLGLRLIYFSYDVKMKEKGDIPEGYSVSREKKERFSLILESASTNQTSMYLCASNYRARLSNQPQHFGDGTRLSIL.

The chain is built from TRBV27 and TRBJ2-6; D unresolved. CDR1 MNHEY and CDR2 SMNVEV come from the germline V gene (reference sequence). V was cut by 1 base and J by 2 bases, with 6 bases left in between. The CDR3 sequence is 15 residues long. The CDR3 spells CASSLYVPGANVLTF. CDR3 in DNA: TGTGCCAGCAGTTTATATGTCCCTGGGGCCAACGTCCTGACTTTC.

This rearrangement joins TRBV5-1 to TRBJ1-4; D call uncertain. The germline CDR1 and CDR2 sequences are SGHRS and YFSETQ. The CDR3 covers 16 residues. The germline V and J ends were trimmed by 4 bases and 0 bases, with 13 bases remaining between them. CDR3 region: CASSAFSGATNEKLFF. In DNA, the CDR3 is TGCGCCAGCAGCGCGTTCTCAGGAGCAACTAATGAAAAACTGTTTTTT.

This chain links TRBV4-3 with TRBJ2-7; D is possibly TRBD1 (6 bases). This CDR3 is built from 18 residues. CDR1 and CDR2 (germline): LGHNA, YSLEER. The V end lost 0 bases, the J end lost 0 bases, and 18 bases lay between the germline ends. The CDR3, as DNA: TGCGCCAGCAGCCAAGAGGGGTGGGGACCGGGACACTCCTACGAGCAGTACTTC. This codes for CASSQEGWGPGHSYEQYF.

This clone turned up a few times. The V and J genes are TRBV28 and TRBJ2-1; D is perhaps TRBD1 (5 bases). The CDR3 is 17 residues long. Trimming took 4 bases from V and 2 from J, leaving 18 bases between them. Germline V CDR1 and CDR2: MDHEN, SYDVKM. CDR3 region: CASSSTKGARTYNEQFF. In DNA, the CDR3 is TGTGCCAGCAGTTCTACTAAAGGGGCGCGAACCTACAATGAGCAGTTCTTC.

This clone occurred once. The rearrangement links TRBV4-3 to TRBJ2-5, with 7 bases matching TRBD1. CDR1 is LGHNA, CDR2 YSLEER, per germline. The CDR3 runs to 17 residues. The ends lost 0 bases at V and 4 bases at J; junction bases unmatched: 11. Written as DNA, the CDR3 is TGCGCCAGCAGCCAAGATAGGGACAGTTGGGGGCGAGAGACCCAGTACTTC. As protein: CASSQDRDSWGRETQYF.